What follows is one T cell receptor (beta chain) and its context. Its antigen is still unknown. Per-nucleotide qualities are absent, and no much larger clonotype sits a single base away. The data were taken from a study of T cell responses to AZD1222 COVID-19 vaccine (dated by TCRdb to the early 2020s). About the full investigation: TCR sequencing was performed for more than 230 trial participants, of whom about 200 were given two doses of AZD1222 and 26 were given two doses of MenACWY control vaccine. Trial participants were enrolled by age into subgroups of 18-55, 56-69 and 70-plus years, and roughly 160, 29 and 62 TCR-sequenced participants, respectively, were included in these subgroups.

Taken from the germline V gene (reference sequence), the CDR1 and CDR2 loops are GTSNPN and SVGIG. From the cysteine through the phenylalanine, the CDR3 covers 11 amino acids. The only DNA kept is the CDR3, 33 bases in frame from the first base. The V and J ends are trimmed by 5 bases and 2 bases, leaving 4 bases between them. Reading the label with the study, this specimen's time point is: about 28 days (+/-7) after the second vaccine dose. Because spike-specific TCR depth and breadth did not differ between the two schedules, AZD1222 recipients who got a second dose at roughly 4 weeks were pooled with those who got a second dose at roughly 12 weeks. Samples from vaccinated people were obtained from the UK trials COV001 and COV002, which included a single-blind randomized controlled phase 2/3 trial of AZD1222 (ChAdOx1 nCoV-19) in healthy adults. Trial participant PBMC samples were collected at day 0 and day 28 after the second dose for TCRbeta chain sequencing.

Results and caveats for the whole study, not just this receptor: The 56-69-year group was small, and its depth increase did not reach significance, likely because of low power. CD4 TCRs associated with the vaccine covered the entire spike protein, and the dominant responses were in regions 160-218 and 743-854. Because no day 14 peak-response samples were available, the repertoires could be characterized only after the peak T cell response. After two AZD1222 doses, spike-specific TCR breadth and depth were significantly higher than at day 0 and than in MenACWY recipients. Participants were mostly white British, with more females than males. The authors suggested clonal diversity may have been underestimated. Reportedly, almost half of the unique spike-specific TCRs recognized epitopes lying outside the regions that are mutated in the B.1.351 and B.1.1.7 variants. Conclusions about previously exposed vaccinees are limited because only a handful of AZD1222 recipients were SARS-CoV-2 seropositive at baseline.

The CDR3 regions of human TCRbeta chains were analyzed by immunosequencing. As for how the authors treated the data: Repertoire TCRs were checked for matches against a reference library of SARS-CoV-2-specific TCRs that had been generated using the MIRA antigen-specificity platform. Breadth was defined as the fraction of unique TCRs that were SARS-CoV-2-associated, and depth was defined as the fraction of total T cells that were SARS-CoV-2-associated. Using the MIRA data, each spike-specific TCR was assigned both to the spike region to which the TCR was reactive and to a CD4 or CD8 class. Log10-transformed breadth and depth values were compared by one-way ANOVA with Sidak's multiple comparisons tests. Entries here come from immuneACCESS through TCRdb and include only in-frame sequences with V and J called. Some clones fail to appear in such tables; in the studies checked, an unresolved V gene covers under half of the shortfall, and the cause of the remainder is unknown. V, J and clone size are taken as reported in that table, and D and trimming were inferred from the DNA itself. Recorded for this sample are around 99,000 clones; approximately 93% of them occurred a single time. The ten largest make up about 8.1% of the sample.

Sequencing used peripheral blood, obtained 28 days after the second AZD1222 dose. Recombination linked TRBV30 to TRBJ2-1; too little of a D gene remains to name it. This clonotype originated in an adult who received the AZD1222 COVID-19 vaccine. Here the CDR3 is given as CAWSAYNEQFF. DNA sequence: TGTGCCTGGTCGGCCTACAATGAGCAGTTCTTC.